A single sample is the source of the 3 T cell receptor beta chains below, sequenced in a study of CD8 T cells in Susac syndrome. RNA totalling roughly 0.5 to 1 ug underwent reverse transcription with random hexamers. TCRdb re-derived calls from the immunoSEQ multiplex PCR reads in MiXCR, one entry per CDR3 protein. The sample has about 47,000 distinct CDR3 sequences; 80% to 95% are singletons. The sample comprised CD8+ T cells from PBMCs. The receptors were gathered from a human donor in good health.

The chain links TRBV30 to TRBJ1-2, with 7 nucleotides matching TRBD1. Germline CDR1 reads GTSNPN; CDR2 reads SVGIG (reference sequence). V trimming: 2 bases; J trimming: 2 bases; junction bases outside the gene matches: 8. The CDR3 covers 15 residues. CDR3 loop: CAWSTGEGANYGYTF. CDR3 nucleotides: TGTGCCTGGAGTACGGGTGAGGGGGCCAACTATGGCTACACCTTC.

The gene calls are TRBV9 and TRBJ2-2; D is unresolved. V gave up 3 bases and J gave up 2 bases, with 2 bases separating them. The V gene's germline CDR1 is SGDLS and CDR2 YYNGEE. CDR3 length equals 12 residues. The CDR3: CASSANTGELFF. CDR3 nucleotide sequence: TGTGCCAGCAGCGCTAACACCGGGGAGCTGTTTTTT.

Comments on this clonotype: Likely a read error: the CDR3 ends without its conserved phenylalanine or tryptophan. J is TRBJ2-1 and V is TRBV29-1; a weak D match, TRBD2 (5 bases). The CDR3 totals 16 residues. V lost 3 bases and J 0 bases, leaving 15 bases between the germline ends. Germline V gene sequence: CDR1 SQVTM, CDR2 ANQGSEA. For the CDR3, the DNA is TGCAGCGTTGACCCCCTTTTGCGGGCCTCCTACAATGAGCAGTTCTTG. Residues: CSVDPLLRASYNEQFL.